This TCR beta chain is drawn from a study of T cell repertoires in cytomegalovirus infection. Turning to the study itself: Both a matching HLA type and CMV infection were indicated by public TCR beta signatures.

TCRdb re-called the reads through MiXCR, storing one row per CDR3 protein. The table lists around 360,000 distinct CDR3 sequences, around a third of them singletons. In regard to this clonotype: Its antigen is unidentified.

V was cut by 2 bases and J by 4 bases, with 7 bases left in between. The V gene's germline CDR1 is SGHTA and CDR2 FQGNSA. This CDR3 has 13 amino acids. Study-level results: Pooled public TCR beta family frequency picked out CMV carriers with the relevant HLA.

This TCR was recovered from a human donor in good health (CMV status not recorded). Some clones in this sample may be carry-over from other donors' samples. The rearrangement joins TRBV7-2 to TRBJ2-3; D unresolved. The input for sequencing was cultured PBMCs, taken from culture after CMV antigen stimulation. The CDR3: CASSLTVADTQYF. The CDR3 coding sequence is TGTGCCAGCAGCTTAACCGTCGCAGATACGCAGTATTTT. Looking up the rest from reference TRBV7-2 and TRBJ2-3 gives the full variable domain: GAGVSQSPSNKVTEKGKDVELRCDPISGHTALYWYRQSLGQGLEFLIYFQGNSAPDKSGLPSDRFSAERTGGSVSTLTIQRTQQEDSAVYLCASSLTVADTQYFGPGTRLTVL.